The 15 T cell receptor beta chains listed next were all sequenced from one sample in a study of shared clonotypes between healthy human individuals. Clones were read by immunoSEQ multiplex PCR, and TCRdb kept only the in-frame ones, dropping some. The sample yields over 850,000 clones, more than 75% seen once. The sample was memory CD4+ T cells from PBMCs. Subset given: CD45RA-negative fraction. Every receptor here comes from a man younger than 35 in good health. Some clones in this sample may be carry-over from other donors' samples.

CDR3 sequence: CASSPGRGLAGGREQFF. The DNA of the CDR3 is TGTGCCAGCAGCCCGGGAAGGGGGCTAGCGGGAGGCCGGGAGCAGTTCTTC. This chain joins TRBV7-9 and TRBJ2-1; 11 nucleotides line up with TRBD2. Germline CDR1 is SEHNR and CDR2 is FQNEAQ (reference sequence). The CDR3 is made up of 17 amino acids. J lost 10 bases, V lost 5 bases, and 16 bases had no gene match.

The V call is TRBV7-2, the J call TRBJ1-5, with D uncertain. Germline CDR1 reads SGHTA; CDR2 reads FQGNSA. This CDR3 region has 13 residues. V was shortened by 3 bases and J by 5 bases, with 8 bases between the two germline ends. CDR3 region: CASSLRSYQPQHF. In DNA, the CDR3 is TGTGCCAGCAGCTTGCGAAGCTATCAGCCCCAGCATTTT.

J is TRBJ2-1 and V is TRBV20-1; the D is unclear. The length of the CDR3 is 11 residues. CDR1 is DFQATT, CDR2 SNEGSKA, per germline (reference sequence). The ends were cut back, 3 bases at V and 9 bases at J, with 9 bases in the middle. In DNA form, the CDR3 reads TGCAGTGCTAGTATCCCTAGTGAGCAGTTCTTC. It yields the protein CSASIPSEQFF.

The rearrangement uses TRBV14 and TRBJ2-5, with D uncertain. The V gene lost 0 bases and the J gene lost 7 bases, with 6 bases spanning the gap. The CDR3 covers 12 residues. The germline V gene has CDR1 SGHDN and CDR2 FVKESK. CDR3 sequence: CASSQEGGTQYF. The DNA for the CDR3 is TGTGCCAGCAGCCAAGAAGGCGGGACCCAGTACTTC.

The chain combines TRBV6-5 with TRBJ2-5; 9 nucleotides match TRBD1. V shed 6 bases and J 4 bases; nucleotides not matched to a gene: 3. Germline assignment: CDR1 MNHEY and CDR2 SVGAGI. The CDR3 consists of 13 residues. This CDR3 is CASSTGGLETQYF. The CDR3 nucleotides read TGTGCCAGCAGCACAGGGGGCCTAGAGACCCAGTACTTC.

As regards this clone: A far larger clone lies a single base away; this is likely a read error. The chain carries TRBV6-6 and TRBJ2-2; D is possibly TRBD1 (5 bases). Trimming took off 6 bases at V and 3 bases at J, with 11 bases between the two ends. There are 14 residues in the CDR3. Germline assignment: CDR1 MNHNY and CDR2 SVGAGI (reference sequence). The CDR3 loop reads CASRSGMDTGELFF. The DNA of the CDR3 is TGTGCCAGCAGGTCAGGGATGGACACCGGGGAGCTGTTTTTT.

As for this clone: With a far larger clone one base away, a read error is the likely cause. The rearrangement uses TRBV30 and TRBJ1-1; TRBD1 might be the D (6 bases). The CDR3 has 13 residues. The germline gives CDR1 GTSNPN, CDR2 SVGIG (reference sequence). V was clipped by 1 base and J by 6 bases, with 12 bases between them. CDR3 loop: CAWSGTGGAEAFF. As DNA, the CDR3 is TGTGCCTGGAGTGGGACGGGGGGCGCTGAAGCTTTCTTT.

Many counts were recorded for this clone. The gene calls are TRBV2 and TRBJ1-1; D not certain. The CDR3 contains 15 residues. Trimming left V 1 base short and J 0 bases short, with 9 bases between. Germline V gives CDR1 SNHLY, CDR2 FYNNEI. The CDR3 nucleotides are TGTGCCAGCAGTGAAGGCAGATCCTTGAACACTGAAGCTTTCTTT. The encoded protein is CASSEGRSLNTEAFF.

The CDR3 reads CASSEVLAGGPYEQYF. The CDR3 coding sequence is TGTGCCAGCAGTGAAGTCCTAGCGGGAGGGCCCTACGAGCAGTACTTC. The V call is TRBV6-1, the J call TRBJ2-7; TRBD2 matches at 12 bases. With V trimmed by 1 base and J by 2 bases, 3 bases remained unmatched. From germline, CDR1 is MNHNS and CDR2 SASEGT. The CDR3 length is 16 residues.

The chain recombines TRBV5-4 with TRBJ1-1, with 9 bases that match TRBD1. V shed 2 bases and J 1 base; nucleotides not matched to a gene: 3. Looked up from germline, CDR1 is SGHNT and CDR2 is YYREEE (reference sequence). The CDR3 has 15 amino acids. CDR3 amino acids: CASSFTGQGNTEAFF. The DNA for the CDR3 is TGTGCCAGCAGCTTTACGGGACAGGGGAACACTGAAGCTTTCTTT. Based on the CDR3 plus reference TRBV5-4 and TRBJ1-1, the full variable domain is ETGVTQSPTHLIKTRGQQVTLRCSSQSGHNTVSWYQQALGQGPQFIFQYYREEENGRGNFPPRFSGLQFPNYSSELNVNALELDDSALYLCASSFTGQGNTEAFFGQGTRLTVV.

This chain connects TRBV28 to TRBJ1-2, with D hard to call. Trimming removed 2 bases from V and 8 bases from J, with 9 bases in between. Germline loops: CDR1 MDHEN, CDR2 SYDVKM. The length of the CDR3 is 12 residues. The CDR3, as DNA: TGTGCCAGCAGTTTAACGGTTGTGGGCTACACCTTC. Protein: CASSLTVVGYTF.

The gene calls are TRBV7-2 and TRBJ2-5; 7 bases fit TRBD1. The CDR3 length is 12 residues. Germline trimming cut 5 bases from V and 4 bases from J; bases unmatched to any gene: 1. Germline assignment: CDR1 SGHTA and CDR2 FQGNSA. CDR3 region: CASSNRGETQYF. Written as DNA, the CDR3 is TGTGCCAGCAGCAACAGGGGAGAGACCCAGTACTTC. The variable domain in full, completed from reference TRBV7-2 and TRBJ2-5, reads GAGVSQSPSNKVTEKGKDVELRCDPISGHTALYWYRQSLGQGLEFLIYFQGNSAPDKSGLPSDRFSAERTGGSVSTLTIQRTQQEDSAVYLCASSNRGETQYFGPGTRLLVL.

The chain carries TRBV9 and TRBJ1-4; 9 bases match TRBD1. Trimming cost V 0 bases and J 7 bases; bases outside gene matches: 4. In germline, CDR1 is SGDLS, CDR2 YYNGEE. The CDR3 has 15 amino acids. Here the CDR3 reads CASSVGDRDREKLFF. CDR3 nucleotides: TGTGCCAGCAGCGTAGGGGACAGGGATCGTGAAAAACTGTTTTTT.

This clone was seen once. For the CDR3, the DNA is TGTGCCAGCAGCGCTGGGCCGAGCTCCTACGAGCAGTACTTC. Encoded protein: CASSAGPSSYEQYF. The chain couples TRBV7-6 to TRBJ2-7; unclear D gene. The ends were cut back, 5 bases at V and 0 bases at J, with 11 bases in the middle. This CDR3 is 14 amino acids long. Germline loops: CDR1 SGHVS, CDR2 FNYEAQ. The variable domain in full, completed from reference TRBV7-6 and TRBJ2-7, reads GAGVSQSPRYKVTKRGQDVALRCDPISGHVSLYWYRQALGQGPEFLTYFNYEAQQDKSGLPNDRFSAERPEGSISTLTIQRTEQRDSAMYRCASSAGPSSYEQYFGPGTRLTVT.

This clone was seen more than once but under ten times. The same CDR3 arises from other DNA sequences in this sample as well. The CDR3 protein is CAISEFQETQYF. For the CDR3, the DNA is TGTGCCATCAGTGAGTTCCAAGAGACCCAGTACTTC. V is TRBV10-3 and J is TRBJ2-5; the D is unclear. Trimming left V 1 base short and J 1 base short, with 1 base between. Germline CDR1 reads ENHRY; CDR2 reads SYGVKD. This CDR3 has 12 amino acids.